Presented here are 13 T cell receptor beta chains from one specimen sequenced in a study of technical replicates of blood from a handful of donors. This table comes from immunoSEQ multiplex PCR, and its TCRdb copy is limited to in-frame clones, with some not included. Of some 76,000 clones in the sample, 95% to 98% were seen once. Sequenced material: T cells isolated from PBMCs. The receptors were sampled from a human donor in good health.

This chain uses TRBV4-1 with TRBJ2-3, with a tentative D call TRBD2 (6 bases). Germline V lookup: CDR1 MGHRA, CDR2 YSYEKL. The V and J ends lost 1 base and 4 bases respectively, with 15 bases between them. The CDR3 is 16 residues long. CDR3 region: CASSQGPAGLADTQYF. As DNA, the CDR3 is TGCGCCAGCAGCCAAGGGCCGGCGGGGCTGGCAGATACGCAGTATTTT.

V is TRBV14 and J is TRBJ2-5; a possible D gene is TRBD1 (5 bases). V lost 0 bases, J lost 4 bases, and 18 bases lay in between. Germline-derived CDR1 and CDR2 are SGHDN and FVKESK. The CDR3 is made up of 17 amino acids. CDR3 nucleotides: TGTGCCAGCAGCCAAGATTATTGGGGCGGCAGTGGAGAGACCCAGTACTTC. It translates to CASSQDYWGGSGETQYF. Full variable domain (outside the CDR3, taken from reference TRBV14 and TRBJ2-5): EAGVTQFPSHSVIEKGQTVTLRCDPISGHDNLYWYRRVMGKEIKFLLHFVKESKQDESGMPNNRFLAERTGGTYSTLKVQPAELEDSGVYFCASSQDYWGGSGETQYFGPGTRLLVL.

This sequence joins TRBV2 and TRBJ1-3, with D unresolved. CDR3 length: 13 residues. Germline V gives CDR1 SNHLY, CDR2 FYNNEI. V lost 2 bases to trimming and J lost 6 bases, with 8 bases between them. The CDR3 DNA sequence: TGTGCCAGCAGTGAAATACGGGAAAACACCATATATTTT. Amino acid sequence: CASSEIRENTIYF. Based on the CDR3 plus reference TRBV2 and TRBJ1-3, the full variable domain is EPEVTQTPSHQVTQMGQEVILRCVPISNHLYFYWYRQILGQKVEFLVSFYNNEISEKSEIFDDQFSVERPDGSNFTLKIRSTKLEDSAMYFCASSEIRENTIYFGEGSWLTVV.

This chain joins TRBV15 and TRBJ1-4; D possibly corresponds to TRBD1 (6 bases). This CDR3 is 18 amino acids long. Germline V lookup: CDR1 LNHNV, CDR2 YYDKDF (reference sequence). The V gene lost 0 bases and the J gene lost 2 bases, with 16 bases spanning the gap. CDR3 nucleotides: TGTGCCACCAGCAGAGATCTTACAGGGCACCTTACTAATGAAAAACTGTTTTTT. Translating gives CATSRDLTGHLTNEKLFF.

CDR3 sequence (DNA): TGTGCCAGCAGTGGAGAGGGGGGGGGCTGGATGCTCGAGCAGTACTTC. Protein sequence: CASSGEGGGWMLEQYF. The rearrangement joins TRBV7-9 to TRBJ2-7; the D gene is possibly TRBD2 (7 bases). Looked up from germline, CDR1 is SEHNR and CDR2 is FQNEAQ (reference sequence). Trimming took off 6 bases at V and 6 bases at J, with 24 bases between the two ends. This CDR3 has 16 amino acids.

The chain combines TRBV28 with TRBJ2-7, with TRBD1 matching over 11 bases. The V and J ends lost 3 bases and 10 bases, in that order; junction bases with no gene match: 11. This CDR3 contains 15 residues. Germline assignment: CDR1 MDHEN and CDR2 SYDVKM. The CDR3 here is CASSLPGQGGFSQYF. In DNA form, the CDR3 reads TGTGCCAGCAGTTTGCCGGGACAGGGGGGGTTTAGCCAGTACTTC.

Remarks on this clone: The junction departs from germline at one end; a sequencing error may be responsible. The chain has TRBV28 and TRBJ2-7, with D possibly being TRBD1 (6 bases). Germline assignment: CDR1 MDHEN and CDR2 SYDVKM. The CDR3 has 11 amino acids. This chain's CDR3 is CACLGTPWIFF. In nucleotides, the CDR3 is TGTGCCTGCCTAGGGACACCCTGGATCTTCTTC.

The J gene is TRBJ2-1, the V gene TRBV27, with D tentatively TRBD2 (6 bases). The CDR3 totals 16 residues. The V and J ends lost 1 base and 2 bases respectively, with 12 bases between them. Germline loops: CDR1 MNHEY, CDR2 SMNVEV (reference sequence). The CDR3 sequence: CASSLWWEATYNEQFF. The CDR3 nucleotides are TGTGCCAGCAGTTTATGGTGGGAGGCCACCTACAATGAGCAGTTCTTC.

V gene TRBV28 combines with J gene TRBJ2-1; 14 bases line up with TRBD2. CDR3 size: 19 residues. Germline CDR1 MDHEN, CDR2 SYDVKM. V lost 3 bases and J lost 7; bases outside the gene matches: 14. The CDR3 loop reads CASSFSVSTGTSGSNEQFF. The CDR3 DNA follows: TGTGCCAGCAGTTTCTCTGTGAGTACCGGGACTAGCGGGAGTAATGAGCAGTTCTTC.

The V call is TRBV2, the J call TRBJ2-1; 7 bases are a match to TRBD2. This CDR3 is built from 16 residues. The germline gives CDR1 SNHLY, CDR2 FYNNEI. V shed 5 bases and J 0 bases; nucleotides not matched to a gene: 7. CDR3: CASSRLAVSSYNEQFF. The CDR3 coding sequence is TGTGCCAGCAGTCGTCTAGCGGTAAGCTCCTACAATGAGCAGTTCTTC.

The chain's CDR3 is CASSGGLAGYNEQFF. The DNA of the CDR3 is TGTGCCAGCAGCGGCGGACTAGCGGGCTACAATGAGCAGTTCTTC. This chain joins TRBV7-2 and TRBJ2-1; TRBD2 matches at 11 bases. Looked up from germline, CDR1 is SGHTA and CDR2 is FQGNSA. Trimming cost V 5 bases and J 3 bases; bases outside gene matches: 3. This CDR3 has 15 amino acids.

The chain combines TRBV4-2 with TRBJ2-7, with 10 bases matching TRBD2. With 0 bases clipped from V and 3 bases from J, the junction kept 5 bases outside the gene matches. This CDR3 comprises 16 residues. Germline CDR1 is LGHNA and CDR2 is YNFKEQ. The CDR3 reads CASSQEVLAGNYEQYF. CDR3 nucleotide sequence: TGTGCCAGCAGCCAAGAGGTACTAGCGGGAAACTACGAGCAGTACTTC.

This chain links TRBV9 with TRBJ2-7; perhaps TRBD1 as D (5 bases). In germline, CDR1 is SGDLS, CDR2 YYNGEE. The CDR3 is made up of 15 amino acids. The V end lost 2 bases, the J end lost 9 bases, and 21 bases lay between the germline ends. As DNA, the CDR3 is TGTGCCAGCAGCGTTAGCCTTATCCAGGGCACCGGGCAGTACTTC. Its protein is CASSVSLIQGTGQYF.